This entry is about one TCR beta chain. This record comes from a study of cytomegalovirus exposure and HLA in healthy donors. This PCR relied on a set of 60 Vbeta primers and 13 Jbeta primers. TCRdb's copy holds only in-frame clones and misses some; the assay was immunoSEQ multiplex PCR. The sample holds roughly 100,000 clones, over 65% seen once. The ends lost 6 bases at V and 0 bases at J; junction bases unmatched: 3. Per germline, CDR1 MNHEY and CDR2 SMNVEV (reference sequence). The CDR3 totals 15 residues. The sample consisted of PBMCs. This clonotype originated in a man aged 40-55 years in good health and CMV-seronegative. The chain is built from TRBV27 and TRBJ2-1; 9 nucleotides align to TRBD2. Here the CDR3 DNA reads TGTGCCAGCAGCAGAGCGGGGGGCTCCTACAATGAGCAGTTCTTC. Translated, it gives CASSRAGGSYNEQFF.